Sequencing of this T cell receptor beta chain was carried out in a study of blood T cell repertoires in COVID-19. Study in general: COVID-19 samples collected from the United States, Italy and Spain covered acute and convalescent phases. The analysed material was cDNA or gDNA that came from T cells, B-cell-depleted T cells, or PBMCs.

The CDR3 extends over 13 amino acids. With V trimmed by 5 bases and J by 4 bases, 3 bases remained unmatched. In the original analysis: Reference gene primer amplification gave nucleated cell count estimates. Profiling relied on immunoSEQ multiplex PCR, and the TCRdb table lists in-frame clones only, not all of them. The D gene and trimming were derived from the DNA, and the V and J assignments and clone size from that table. There are more than 250,000 clones in the sample; about 90% occur only once, and roughly 6% lies in the top ten. The sequenced sample consisted of peripheral blood. The TCR comes from a woman aged 45-59 years with COVID-19, enrolled during active disease. This chain connects TRBV12-3 or TRBV12-4 to TRBJ1-2; 8 bases fit TRBD1. Here the CDR3 DNA reads TGTGCCAGCAGTCCGGACAGGGCCTATGGCTACACCTTC. Translated, it gives CASSPDRAYGYTF.